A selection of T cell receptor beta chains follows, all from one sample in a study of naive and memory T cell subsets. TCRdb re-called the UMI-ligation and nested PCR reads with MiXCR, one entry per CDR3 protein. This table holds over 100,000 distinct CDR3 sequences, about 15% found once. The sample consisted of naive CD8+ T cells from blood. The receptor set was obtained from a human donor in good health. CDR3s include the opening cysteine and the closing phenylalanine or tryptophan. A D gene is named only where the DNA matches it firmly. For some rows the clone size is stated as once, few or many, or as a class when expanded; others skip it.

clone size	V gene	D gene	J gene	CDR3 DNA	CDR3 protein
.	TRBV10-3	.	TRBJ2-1	TGTGCCATCAGTGGACAGGATGAGCAGTTCTTC	CAISGQDEQFF
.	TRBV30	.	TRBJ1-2	TGTGCCTGGACCAGGGACCGAACTAACTATGGCTACACCTTC	CAWTRDRTNYGYTF
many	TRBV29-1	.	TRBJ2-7	TGCAGCGTTGAGTCGGCAGCTTCTACTGGCTACGAGCAGTACTTC	CSVESAASTGYEQYF
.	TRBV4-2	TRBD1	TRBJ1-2	TGTGCCAGCAGCCCGGGAAGGGACAGAAATCCCTACTATGGCTACACCTTC	CASSPGRDRNPYYGYTF
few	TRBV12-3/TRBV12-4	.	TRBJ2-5	TGTGCCAGCAGTCTGGGCCCAAACCCCCAGTACTTC	CASSLGPNPQYF
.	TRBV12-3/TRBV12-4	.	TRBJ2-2	TGTGCCAGCAGTTTCGCAGGGGTCACCGGGGAGCTGTTTTTT	CASSFAGVTGELFF
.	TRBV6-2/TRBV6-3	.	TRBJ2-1	TGTGCCAGCAGTTACTGGCGGGGTGCTAATGAGCAGTTCTTC	CASSYWRGANEQFF
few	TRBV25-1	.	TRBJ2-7	TGTGCGTCCGCTCGGGGTAGCTCGGCCTCCTACGAGCAGTACTTC	CASARGSSASYEQYF
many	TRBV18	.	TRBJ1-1	TGTGCCAGCTCTACGGACAGATTGAACACTGAAGCTTTCTTT	CASSTDRLNTEAFF
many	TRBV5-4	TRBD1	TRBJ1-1	TGTGCCAGCAGCTTGGACAGGGGCTACACTGAAGCTTTCTTT	CASSLDRGYTEAFF
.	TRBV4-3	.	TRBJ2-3	TGCGCCAGCAGCCAAGATGGGGTCTCGGGGGGCTTTTATCATACGCAGTATTTT	CASSQDGVSGGFYHTQYF
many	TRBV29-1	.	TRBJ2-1	TGCAGCGTTGTTATGTGGGGCGGTCTCAACGGGGATGAGCAGTTCTTC	CSVVMWGGLNGDEQFF
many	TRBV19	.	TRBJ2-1	TGTGCCAGTAGTATTTTTGCTCGGGCCGATGAGCAGTTCTTC	CASSIFARADEQFF
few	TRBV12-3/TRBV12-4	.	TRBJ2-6	TGTGCCAGCAGTTTATATGGGGGAACCTCCTCTGGGGCCAACGTCCTGACTTTC	CASSLYGGTSSGANVLTF
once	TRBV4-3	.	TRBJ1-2	TGCGCCAGCAGCCAAGATGCCAGGGTCACTAACTATGGCTACACCTTC	CASSQDARVTNYGYTF
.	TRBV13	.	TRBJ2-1	TGTGCCAGCAGCTCGCTCCTAGGTTCGACCTACAATGAGCAGTTCTTC	CASSSLLGSTYNEQFF
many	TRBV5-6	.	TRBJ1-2	TGTGCCAGCAGCTTGGACCGGGGGGATCGCTACGGCTACACCTTC	CASSLDRGDRYGYTF
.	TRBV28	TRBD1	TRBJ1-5	TGTGCCAGCAGTATAGGGACAGGCAATCAGCCCCAGCATTTT	CASSIGTGNQPQHF
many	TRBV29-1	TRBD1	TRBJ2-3	TGCAGCATATCAACAGGGGGGTTAACAGATACGCAGTATTTT	CSISTGGLTDTQYF
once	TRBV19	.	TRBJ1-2	TGTGCCAGTAGTACCGACACAGGCTGGGGGAACTATGGCTACACCTTC	CASSTDTGWGNYGYTF
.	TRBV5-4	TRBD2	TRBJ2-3	TGTGCCAGCAGCTCCACTGGCGGGGGGGCCGAGACAGATACGCAGTATTTT	CASSSTGGGAETDTQYF
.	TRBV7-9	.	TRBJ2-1	TGTGCCAGCAGCCCTCCCGGGACCGACTATGGGCAGTTCTTC	CASSPPGTDYGQFF
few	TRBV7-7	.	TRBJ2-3	TGTGCCAGCAGCCCACAAAGTGGCGATACGCAGTATTTT	CASSPQSGDTQYF
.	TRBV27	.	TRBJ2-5	TGTGCCAGCAGTTCCCCATCGACAGGCCAAGAGACCCAGTACTTC	CASSSPSTGQETQYF
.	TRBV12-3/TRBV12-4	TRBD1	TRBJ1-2	TGTGCCAGCAACCTAGGGACAGCTTATGGCTACACCTTC	CASNLGTAYGYTF
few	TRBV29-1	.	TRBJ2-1	TGCAGCGGCCGGACTTTTAAGCAGTTCTTC	CSGRTFKQFF
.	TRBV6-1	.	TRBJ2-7	TGTGCCAGCACTTCTAAGACCTCCTACGAGCAGTACTTC	CASTSKTSYEQYF
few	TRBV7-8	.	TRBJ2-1	TGTGCCAGCAGCTTAGGTCCGGGGAATGAGCAGTTCTTC	CASSLGPGNEQFF
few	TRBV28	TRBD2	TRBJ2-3	TGTGCCAGCAGTTTCGAGGCCAGCGGGGCAGATACGCAGTATTTT	CASSFEASGADTQYF
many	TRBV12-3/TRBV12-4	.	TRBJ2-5	TGTGCCAGCAGTGGACTCGAGGGGCAAGAGACCCAGTACTTC	CASSGLEGQETQYF
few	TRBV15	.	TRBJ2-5	TGTGCCACCAGCTGGGGCAACCAAGAGACCCAGTACTTC	CATSWGNQETQYF
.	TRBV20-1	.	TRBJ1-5	TGCAGTGCGCAGGAGGGGAGCCAGCCCCAGCATTTT	CSAQEGSQPQHF
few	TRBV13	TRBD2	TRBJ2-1	TGTGCCAGCAGCTTAATAGTGGGGACTAGCGGGATTTACAATGAGCAGTTCTTC	CASSLIVGTSGIYNEQFF
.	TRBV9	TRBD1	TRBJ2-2	TGTGCCAGCAGCGTAGCCTCAGGGGGCACCGGGGAGCTGTTTTTT	CASSVASGGTGELFF
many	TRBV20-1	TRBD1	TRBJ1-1	TGCAGTGCTATGTATGAGGGACAGAATTACCCCGGGACTGAAGCTTTCTTT	CSAMYEGQNYPGTEAFF
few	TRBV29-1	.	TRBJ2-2	TGCAGCGTTGAGTACAGGGACCTGAACACCGGGGAGCTGTTTTTT	CSVEYRDLNTGELFF
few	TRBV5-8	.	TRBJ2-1	TGTGCCAGCAGCCGGGGACTTTCCTACAATGAGCAGTTCTTC	CASSRGLSYNEQFF
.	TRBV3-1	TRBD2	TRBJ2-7	TGTGCCAGCAGCCAGACGAGGGAGGGATACGACGAGCAGTACTTC	CASSQTREGYDEQYF
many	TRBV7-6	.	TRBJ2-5	TGTGCCAGCAGCCCAGTGGGGGACGAAGAGACCCAGTACTTC	CASSPVGDEETQYF
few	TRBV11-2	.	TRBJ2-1	TGTGCCAGCAGCTTAGGCTATAATGAGCAGTTCTTC	CASSLGYNEQFF
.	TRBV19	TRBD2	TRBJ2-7	TGTGCCAGTACCCCGGGACTAGGCATCTACGAGCAGTACTTC	CASTPGLGIYEQYF
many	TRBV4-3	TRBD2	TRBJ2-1	TGCGCCAGCAGCCAAGGCAGACTAGCGGGAGACTACAATGAGCAGTTCTTC	CASSQGRLAGDYNEQFF
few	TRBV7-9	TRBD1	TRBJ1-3	TGTGCCAGCAGCTTAGATCTGAACCGTAGGACAGGGAATGGAAACACCATATATTTT	CASSLDLNRRTGNGNTIYF
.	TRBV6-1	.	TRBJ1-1	TGTGCCAGCAGTGTTTTAAGGGGTGATAACACTGAAGCTTTCTTT	CASSVLRGDNTEAFF
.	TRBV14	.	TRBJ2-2	TGTGCCAGCAGCCAAGACAGGAACACCGGGGAGCTGTTTTTT	CASSQDRNTGELFF
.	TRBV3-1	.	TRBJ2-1	TGTGCCAGCAGCCAAGATTTTACAACTATTTCACACAATGAGCAGTTCTTC	CASSQDFTTISHNEQFF
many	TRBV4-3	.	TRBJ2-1	TGCGCCAGCAGCGTCAGTACAGTTCAGTTCTTC	CASSVSTVQFF
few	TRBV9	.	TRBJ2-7	TGTGCCAGCAGTCAGACGCCCGGCGGGTTCTCCTACGAGCAGTACTTC	CASSQTPGGFSYEQYF
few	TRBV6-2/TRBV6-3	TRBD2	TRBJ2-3	TGTGCCAGCAGTTTTGGGTGGTCTAGCGGCGACACAGATACGCAGTATTTT	CASSFGWSSGDTDTQYF
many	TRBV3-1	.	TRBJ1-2	TGTGCCAGCAGCCAAGTGGGGGTAACCCAAACTATGGCTGGCTACACCTTC	CASSQVGVTQTMAGYTF
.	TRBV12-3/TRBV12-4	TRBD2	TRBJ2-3	TGTGCCAGCAGCAAGACAGCGGGGGGGGAAGATACGCAGTATTTT	CASSKTAGGEDTQYF
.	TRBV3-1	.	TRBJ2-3	TGTGCCAGCAGCCCCAGTCTTTCTAGCACAGATACGCAGTATTTT	CASSPSLSSTDTQYF
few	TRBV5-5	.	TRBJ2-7	TGTGCCAGCAGCTTGGGTGCAGGGGTCGAGCAGTACTTC	CASSLGAGVEQYF